This entry features one T cell receptor beta chain sequence. As yet, its antigen is unknown. Sequencing used immunoSEQ multiplex PCR; TCRdb keeps in-frame clones, though not all of them. The data hold some 140,000 clones, with around four fifths observed a single time. V dropped 7 bases and J dropped 5 bases, with 17 bases sitting between them. The germline V gene has CDR1 LNHDA and CDR2 SQIVND (reference sequence). The CDR3 sequence is 14 residues long. This specimen comes from a study of cytotoxic CD8 clonotypes in ibrutinib-treated CLL. Study conclusions and caveats: Contraction or stability on treatment characterized the public clonotypes, which were uncommon.

This sequence originates from a human donor with chronic lymphocytic leukemia. V is TRBV19 and J is TRBJ2-5, with D possibly matching TRBD2 (7 bases). The sample here was PBMCs, taken after 24 months of ibrutinib treatment. DNA for the CDR3: TGTGCCAGTACCATAGAAGAGGGGGGGGAGACCCAGTACTTC. Its protein is CASTIEEGGETQYF. The full variable domain, in which reference TRBV19 and TRBJ2-5 provide the parts outside the CDR3, is DGGITQSPKYLFRKEGQNVTLSCEQNLNHDAMYWYRQDPGQGLRLIYYSQIVNDFQKGDIAEGYSVSREKKESFPLTVTSAQKNPTAFYLCASTIEEGGETQYFGPGTRLLVL.